This T cell receptor beta chain was found in a study of blood T cell repertoires in COVID-19. TCRdb's copy holds only in-frame clones and misses some; the assay was immunoSEQ multiplex PCR. The table includes approximately 60,000 clones, around 80% detected once. V lost 0 bases, J lost 2 bases, and 19 bases lay in between. The CDR3 length is 18 residues. CDR1 is SGDLS, CDR2 YYNGEE, per germline. This rearrangement joins TRBV9 to TRBJ2-3; possibly TRBD2 for D (6 bases). Sequences were obtained from peripheral blood. The clonotype was recovered from a man in his 60s with COVID-19, enrolled during active disease. CDR3 loop: CASSVEGWRGPDTDTQYF. The CDR3 region has the DNA TGTGCCAGCAGCGTAGAGGGGTGGCGGGGTCCTGACACAGATACGCAGTATTTT. Using reference TRBV9 and TRBJ2-3 for the parts outside the CDR3, the full variable domain is DSGVTQTPKHLITATGQRVTLRCSPRSGDLSVYWYQQSLDQGLQFLIQYYNGEERAKGNILERFSAQQFPDLHSELNLSSLELGDSALYFCASSVEGWRGPDTDTQYFGPGTRLTVL.